A selection of T cell receptor beta chains follows, all from one sample in a study of T cell responses to AZD1222 COVID-19 vaccine. Using immunoSEQ multiplex PCR, the repertoire was profiled, and TCRdb retains in-frame clones only, with some absent. The sample has about 95,000 clones, roughly 89% seen once. The sample here was peripheral blood, taken on day 0 of AZD1222 vaccination. Receptor source: an adult in good health. The CDR3 runs from the conserved cysteine through the conserved F or W. The order of the fields is V gene, clone size, D gene, J gene, CDR3 protein, CDR3 DNA. A D gene is named only where the DNA matches it firmly. A row's size may be missing; if present it is once, few, many or a size class.

TRBV7-9	.	.	TRBJ1-2	CASSLGGPQGGYGYTF	TGTGCCAGCAGCTTAGGAGGACCCCAGGGCGGCTATGGCTACACCTTC
TRBV4-2	.	.	TRBJ1-6	CASSQGGGLNSPLHF	TGTGCCAGCAGCCAAGGAGGGGGTCTTAATTCACCCCTCCACTTT
TRBV18	.	.	TRBJ2-5	CASSPPSLSPPRQETQYF	TGTGCCAGCTCACCACCGTCACTCTCGCCTCCGAGACAAGAGACCCAGTACTTC
TRBV29-1	.	.	TRBJ2-3	CSVDTDTQYF	TGCAGCGTGGACACAGATACGCAGTATTTT
TRBV5-1	.	TRBD1	TRBJ2-5	CASSGGTGQETQYF	TGCGCCAGCAGCGGCGGGACAGGGCAAGAGACCCAGTACTTC
TRBV5-1	.	.	TRBJ1-1	CASSLAGKEPGERNTEAFF	TGCGCCAGCAGCTTGGCCGGCAAGGAGCCCGGAGAGCGGAACACTGAAGCTTTCTTT
TRBV6-5	.	.	TRBJ1-1	CASRVVGSTEAFF	TGTGCCAGCAGGGTAGTGGGGAGCACTGAAGCTTTCTTT
TRBV30	.	.	TRBJ1-6	CAWSQQGVSPLHF	TGTGCCTGGAGCCAACAGGGAGTTTCACCCCTCCACTTT
TRBV4-3	.	TRBD2	TRBJ2-7	CASSQASGETYEQYF	TGCGCCAGCAGCCAGGCTAGCGGGGAGACCTACGAGCAGTACTTC
TRBV6-5	.	.	TRBJ1-2	CASFSALNYGYTF	TGTGCCAGCTTTAGCGCCCTTAACTATGGCTACACCTTC
TRBV7-2	.	.	TRBJ1-5	CASSQHTSFQNQPQHF	TGTGCCAGCAGCCAGCACACCTCCTTTCAGAATCAGCCCCAGCATTTT
TRBV5-4	.	.	TRBJ2-7	CASSLFPLEEQYF	TGTGCCAGCAGCCTTTTCCCGCTAGAAGAGCAGTACTTC
TRBV5-1	.	.	TRBJ1-4	CASSKGSGTLGPGVEKLFF	TGCGCCAGCAGTAAGGGCTCGGGAACGTTGGGCCCCGGAGTGGAAAAACTGTTTTTT
TRBV6-2/TRBV6-3	.	TRBD2	TRBJ2-1	CASSQGSGGPSYNEQFF	TGTGCCAGCAGCCAGGGGAGCGGGGGCCCCTCCTACAATGAGCAGTTCTTC
TRBV7-8	.	.	TRBJ1-2	CASSRTDTYGYTF	TGTGCCAGCAGCCGGACAGATACCTATGGCTACACCTTC
TRBV30	.	TRBD1	TRBJ1-5	CAWSDDIGQGKKPQHF	TGTGCCTGGAGCGATGATATAGGACAGGGTAAGAAGCCCCAGCATTTT
TRBV18	few	.	TRBJ1-1	CASSLGSRGTEAFF	TGTGCCAGCTCACTCGGGAGTCGGGGCACTGAAGCTTTCTTT
TRBV5-1	.	.	TRBJ1-3	CASRTERSGNTIYF	TGCGCCAGCAGGACAGAGCGTTCTGGAAACACCATATATTTT
TRBV19	.	TRBD2	TRBJ2-2	CASRLLAGGPVTGELFF	TGTGCCAGTAGACTTCTAGCGGGGGGGCCGGTCACCGGGGAGCTGTTTTTT
TRBV7-2	.	TRBD2	TRBJ2-3	CASSRTSGATDTQYF	TGTGCCAGCAGCCGGACTAGCGGGGCAACAGATACGCAGTATTTT
TRBV6-5	.	.	TRBJ1-1	CASSYDSRNTEAFF	TGTGCCAGCAGTTACGACAGCCGGAACACTGAAGCTTTCTTT
TRBV30	.	.	TRBJ1-1	CAWSVYTEAFF	TGTGCCTGGAGTGTGTACACTGAAGCTTTCTTT